This is a list of T cell receptor beta chains from one sample in a study of cytomegalovirus exposure and HLA in healthy donors. Libraries were prepared by immunoSEQ multiplex PCR; TCRdb keeps only in-frame clonotypes and omits some of them. The sample lists around 190,000 clones, about 80% occurring once. The sample taken for sequencing was PBMCs. The receptor set was obtained from a man younger than 40 in good health and CMV-seronegative. Each CDR3 is given with its conserved first and last residue. A D gene is named only where the DNA matches it firmly. Size is stated for part of the rows, as once, few or many counts, or as a class when the clone is expanded.

clone_size,v_call,j_call,cdr3_length,d_call,cdr3_nt,cdr3_aa
NA,TRBV2,TRBJ1-1,15,NA,TGTGCCAGCAGTGAAGCGCTTCGGGGGAACACTGAATCTTTCTTT,CASSEALRGNTESFF
once,TRBV5-1,TRBJ2-5,16,NA,TGCGCCAGCAGCCCGGCAGGGGCGGGCGTAGGGGAGACCCAGTACTTC,CASSPAGAGVGETQYF
few,TRBV9,TRBJ1-4,15,NA,TGTGCCAGCAGCGCCCACATTACGAATAATGAAAAACTGTTTTTT,CASSAHITNNEKLFF
NA,TRBV27,TRBJ2-2,13,NA,TGTGCCAGCAGAACTTCATTCACCGGGGAGCTGTTTTTT,CASRTSFTGELFF
NA,TRBV5-1,TRBJ1-6,17,TRBD1,TGCGCCAGCAGCTCCACAGGGGTTGGGCCATCCAATTCACCCCTCCACTTT,CASSSTGVGPSNSPLHF
NA,TRBV6-1,TRBJ1-1,15,NA,TGTGCCAGCAGTGAATATTGGGCAGGGAACACTGAAGCTTTCTTT,CASSEYWAGNTEAFF
NA,TRBV7-9,TRBJ1-5,19,NA,TGTGCCAGCAGCCCTGGCGGGGGTCAGGGTAATTTCCGCAATCAGCCCCAGCATTTT,CASSPGGGQGNFRNQPQHF
few,TRBV5-1,TRBJ2-7,15,TRBD1,TGCGCCAGCAGCATCTCGGACAGGACCACCTACGAGCAGTACTTC,CASSISDRTTYEQYF
once,TRBV29-1,TRBJ2-1,17,TRBD2,TGCAGCGCCCCGATTAGGGAACTAGCGGGAGGGTCCCATGAGCAGTTCTTC,CSAPIRELAGGSHEQFF
once,TRBV5-4,TRBJ2-7,17,TRBD2,TGTGCCAGCACCCCCGGGGGGTTAGCGGGAGTCCCCCGCGAGCAGTACTTC,CASTPGGLAGVPREQYF
NA,TRBV2,TRBJ2-7,13,NA,TGTGCCAGCAGTGCGACACCACCCTACGAGCAGTACTTC,CASSATPPYEQYF
NA,TRBV5-1,TRBJ2-1,12,NA,TGCGCCAGCAGCGCGGACGGGACTCCCCAGTTCTTC,CASSADGTPQFF
once,TRBV19,TRBJ2-5,15,NA,TGTGCCAGTAGTATTGGTGGACAACAACGGGAGACCCAGTACTTC,CASSIGGQQRETQYF
NA,TRBV5-1,TRBJ1-3,16,NA,TGCGCCAGCAGCTTGGACGACTTCAACTCTGGAAACACCATATATTTT,CASSLDDFNSGNTIYF
NA,TRBV12-5,TRBJ2-2,17,TRBD1,TGTGCTAGTGGTTTGGTACTGGACAGGGGGCCCACCGGGGAGCTGTTTTTT,CASGLVLDRGPTGELFF
NA,TRBV7-2,TRBJ2-2,14,NA,TGTGCCAGCAGGGGCGGAGGTAACACCGGGGAGCTGTTTTTT,CASRGGGNTGELFF
NA,TRBV7-9,TRBJ2-1,15,TRBD2,TGTGCCAGCAGCACGACTAGCGGGAGTAGGGATGAGCAGTTCTTC,CASSTTSGSRDEQFF
NA,TRBV2,TRBJ2-7,12,NA,TGTGCCAGCAGCGGTAGCGGCTACGAGCAGTACTTC,CASSGSGYEQYF
NA,TRBV5-1,TRBJ1-5,14,TRBD1,TGCGCCAGCAGCTTACTGACAGGGATTCAGCCCCAGCATTTT,CASSLLTGIQPQHF
NA,TRBV19,TRBJ2-1,13,NA,TGTGCCAGTTCAGGATCGGTTTTGGGTGAGCAGTTCTTC,CASSGSVLGEQFF
NA,TRBV29-1,TRBJ2-7,12,TRBD1,TGCAGCGGTGGACAGGGGGACTACGAGCAGTACTTC,CSGGQGDYEQYF
NA,TRBV28,TRBJ2-1,16,TRBD1,TGTGCCAGCAGTTCCTCCGGGACAGGGGTGTACAATGAGCAGTTCTTC,CASSSSGTGVYNEQFF
NA,TRBV6-5,TRBJ1-1,16,NA,TGTGCCAGCAGTTACTCCCGGGACACATTTTACACTGAAGCTTTCTTT,CASSYSRDTFYTEAFF
few,TRBV6-4,TRBJ2-3,16,TRBD2,TGTGCCAGCAGTGATAGAGCTAGCGGCCACACAGATACGCAGTATTTT,CASSDRASGHTDTQYF
NA,TRBV7-6,TRBJ2-3,14,TRBD1,TGTGCCAGCAGCTTAAGGGGGCCCGGAGATACGCAGTATTTT,CASSLRGPGDTQYF
once,TRBV29-1,TRBJ1-1,13,TRBD1,TGCAGCGTTGGGAGGGGGCGGAACACTGAAGCTTTCTTT,CSVGRGRNTEAFF
few,TRBV6-1,TRBJ2-1,16,NA,TGTGCCAGCAGTGAAGCGTGGCGGGAACTTGGGGAGGAGCAGTTCTTC,CASSEAWRELGEEQFF
NA,TRBV19,TRBJ1-5,16,TRBD1,TGTGCCAGTAGTATGCGCCTACAGGGGTCAAATCAGCCCCAGCATTTT,CASSMRLQGSNQPQHF
NA,TRBV28,TRBJ1-1,15,NA,TGTGCCACCCAACGGACAGCCGGCATGAACACTGAAGCTTTCTTT,CATQRTAGMNTEAFF
NA,TRBV4-2,TRBJ2-7,13,NA,TGTGCCAGCAGCCGTAGCGGAACCTACGAGCAGTACTTC,CASSRSGTYEQYF
NA,TRBV28,TRBJ1-2,13,TRBD1,TGTGCCAGCAGCCGGGACAGGAACTATGGCTACACCTTC,CASSRDRNYGYTF
NA,TRBV29-1,TRBJ2-7,15,TRBD1,TGCAGCGTTGATGACTTCACCGGGACAGGGAACGAGCAGTACTTC,CSVDDFTGTGNEQYF
NA,TRBV27,TRBJ1-2,15,TRBD1,TGTGCCAGCAGTGCTGGGACAGCAGCTAACTATGGCTACACCTTC,CASSAGTAANYGYTF